This TCR beta chain originates from a study of graft-versus-host responses after intestinal transplantation. Study information: Each patient got anti-thymocyte globulin induction, then tacrolimus and steroids for about 3 years. Overall study findings and caveats: The recipient marrow held GvH clones, and some of them showed up first in ileum or blood. Maximum circulating GvH clone levels tracked with early post-transplant HvG decreases.

With regard to this clone: The antigen is not known.

TCRdb keeps only in-frame clones here, not all; method: immunoSEQ multiplex PCR. The table shows 80,000 to 100,000 clones, with around 90% occurring only once. The sequenced sample was unstimulated CD4+ T cells sorted from spleen or lymph node cells, obtained before intestinal transplant. This sequence was found in a human donor who received an intestinal transplant.

The CDR3 DNA sequence: TGTGCCAGCAGTGATAGAGGGAGCAATCAGCCCCAGCATTTT. Its protein is CASSDRGSNQPQHF. The chain employs TRBV6-1 and TRBJ1-5; D not certain. The CDR3 runs 14 residues. Germline-derived CDR1 and CDR2 are MNHNS and SASEGT. Trimming left V 3 bases short and J 1 base short, with 7 bases between.